This T cell receptor (beta chain) was obtained from a study of CD8+CD57+ T cells in acquired aplastic anemia. Individuals selected for sequencing had exhibited CD8+CD57+ cell expansion on flow cytometry. With 2 bases removed from V and 2 bases from J, the gap between germline ends came to 10 bases. Germline V CDR1 and CDR2: KGHSH, LQKENI. The CDR3 has 14 amino acids. It was genomic DNA that served as the template for profiling TCR beta VDJ and CDR3. TCRdb used MiXCR to reprocess the reads, holding one entry per CDR3 protein. The repertoire includes approximately 180,000 distinct CDR3 sequences, approximately 48% of them detected once, and about 1.8% sits in the top ten. Overall study results and limits: Overlapping CD8+ CDR3 repertoires of patients and controls contained about 27 shared sequences.

This clonotype has a count of ten or more. Its antigen is unidentified. The genes are TRBV18 and TRBJ2-7; the D call may be TRBD1 or TRBD2 (5 bases each). The sample comprised sorted CD4+, CD8+, or CD8+CD57+ T cells (not recorded which) from PBMCs. The TCR sequence derives from a human donor with aplastic anemia. The CDR3 protein is CASSPRDQAYEQYF. The DNA of the CDR3 is TGTGCCAGCTCACCAAGGGACCAGGCCTACGAGCAGTACTTC.